These T cell receptor beta chains were read from a single sample in a study of spatial heterogeneity in lung cancer. TCRdb itself ran the 5' RACE reads through MiXCR, one entry per CDR3 protein. This table holds some 87,000 distinct CDR3 sequences, about 9.4% found once. This specimen consisted of PBMCs, obtained at surgery. All receptors come from a male donor with early-stage non-small cell lung cancer. Both conserved end residues are part of each CDR3. The order of the fields is clone size, D gene, V gene, J gene, CDR3 protein, CDR3 DNA. A D gene is named only where the DNA matches it firmly. Expanded clones are given a class, and other clones once, few, many or no size at all.

>few|-|TRBV28|TRBJ2-2
CASSLAGQTLAGELFF
TGTGCCAGCAGTTTGGCGGGACAGACCCTAGCCGGGGAGCTGTTTTTT
>-|TRBD1|TRBV10-2|TRBJ2-2
CATPGQGRAGELFF
TGCGCCACTCCGGGACAGGGGCGTGCCGGGGAGCTGTTTTTT
>few|TRBD2|TRBV10-2|TRBJ2-3
CASTGLAGDASTDTQYF
TGCGCCAGCACGGGACTAGCGGGGGACGCTAGCACAGATACGCAGTATTTT
>few|TRBD2|TRBV28|TRBJ2-7
CASSFQGLAGDEQYF
TGTGCCAGCAGTTTCCAAGGACTAGCGGGGGACGAGCAGTACTTC
>many|TRBD2|TRBV7-3|TRBJ2-1
CASSPRLAGHNEQFF
TGTGCCAGCAGCCCCCGACTAGCGGGGCACAATGAGCAGTTCTTC
>many|TRBD1|TRBV29-1|TRBJ2-7
CSVESTGRSDEQYF
TGCAGCGTTGAGTCGACAGGGAGAAGCGACGAGCAGTACTTC
>-|-|TRBV4-3|TRBJ2-3
CASSQGRLGTDTQYF
TGCGCCAGCAGCCAAGGCAGGCTAGGCACAGATACGCAGTATTTT
>many|-|TRBV12-3/TRBV12-4|TRBJ2-2
CASTLLARGLANTGELFF
TGTGCCAGCACCCTTCTGGCCCGAGGGCTCGCGAACACCGGGGAGCTGTTTTTT
>many|-|TRBV3-1|TRBJ2-1
CASSQESGSSYNEQFF
TGTGCCAGCAGCCAAGAATCAGGGAGCTCCTACAATGAGCAGTTCTTC
>few|-|TRBV29-1|TRBJ2-7
CSVSYTSQGPYEQYF
TGCAGCGTCTCCTACACCTCACAGGGACCCTACGAGCAGTACTTC
>few|-|TRBV7-7|TRBJ2-7
CASSRYPTGEQYF
TGTGCCAGCAGCCGTTACCCCACGGGCGAGCAGTACTTC
>-|-|TRBV5-1|TRBJ2-3
CASSDGRTDTQYF
TGCGCCAGCAGCGACGGACGTACAGATACGCAGTATTTT
>-|-|TRBV7-9|TRBJ2-1
CASSLANIYNEQFF
TGTGCCAGCAGCTTAGCGAACATATACAATGAGCAGTTCTTC